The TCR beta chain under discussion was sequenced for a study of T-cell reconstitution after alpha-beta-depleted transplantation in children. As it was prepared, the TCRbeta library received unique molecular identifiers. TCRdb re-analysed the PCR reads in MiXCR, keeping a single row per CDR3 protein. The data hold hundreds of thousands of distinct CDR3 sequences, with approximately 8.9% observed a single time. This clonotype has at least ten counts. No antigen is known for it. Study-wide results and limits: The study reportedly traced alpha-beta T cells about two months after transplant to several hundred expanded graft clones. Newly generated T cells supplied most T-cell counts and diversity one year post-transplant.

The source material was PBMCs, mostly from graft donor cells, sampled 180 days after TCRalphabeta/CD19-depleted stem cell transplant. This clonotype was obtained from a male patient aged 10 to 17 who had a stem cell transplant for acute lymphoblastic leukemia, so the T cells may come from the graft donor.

CDR3 region: CASLVTSGNTIYF. The DNA of the CDR3 is TGTGCCAGCTTAGTGACCTCTGGAAACACCATATATTTT. V is TRBV12-3 or TRBV12-4 and J is TRBJ1-3; D gene unclear. V was clipped by 8 bases and J by 0 bases, with 8 bases between them. The CDR3 sequence is 13 residues long.